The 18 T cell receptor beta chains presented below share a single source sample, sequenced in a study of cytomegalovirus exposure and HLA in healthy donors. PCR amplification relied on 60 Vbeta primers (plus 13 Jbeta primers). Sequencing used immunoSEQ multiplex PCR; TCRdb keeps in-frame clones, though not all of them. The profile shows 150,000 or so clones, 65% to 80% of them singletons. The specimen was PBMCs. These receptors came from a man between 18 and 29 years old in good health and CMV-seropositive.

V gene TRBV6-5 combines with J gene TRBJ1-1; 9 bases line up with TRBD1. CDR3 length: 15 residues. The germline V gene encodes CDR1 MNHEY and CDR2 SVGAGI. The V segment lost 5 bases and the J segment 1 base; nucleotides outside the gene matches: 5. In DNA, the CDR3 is TGTGCCAGCAGTCACCCGACAGGGGGGAACACTGAAGCTTTCTTT. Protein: CASSHPTGGNTEAFF.

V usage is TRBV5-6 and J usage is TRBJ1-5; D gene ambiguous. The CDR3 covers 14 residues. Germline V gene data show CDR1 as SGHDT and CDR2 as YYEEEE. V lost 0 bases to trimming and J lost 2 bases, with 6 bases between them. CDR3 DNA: TGTGCCAGCAGCTTGGGCTCGGGCAATCAGCCCCAGCATTTT. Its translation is CASSLGSGNQPQHF.

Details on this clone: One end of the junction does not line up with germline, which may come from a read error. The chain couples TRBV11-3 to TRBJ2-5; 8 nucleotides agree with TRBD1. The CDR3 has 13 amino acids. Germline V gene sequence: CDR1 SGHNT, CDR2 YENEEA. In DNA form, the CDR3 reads TGTGCCAGCAGCTCCGGACAGGGAGAGCCCCAGTACTTC. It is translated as CASSSGQGEPQYF. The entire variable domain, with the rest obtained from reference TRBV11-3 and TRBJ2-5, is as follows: EAGVVQSPRYKIIEKKQPVAFWCNPISGHNTLYWYLQNLGQGPELLIRYENEEAVDDSQLPKDRFSAERLKGVDSTLKIQPAELGDSAVYLCASSSGQGEPQYFGPGTRLLVL.

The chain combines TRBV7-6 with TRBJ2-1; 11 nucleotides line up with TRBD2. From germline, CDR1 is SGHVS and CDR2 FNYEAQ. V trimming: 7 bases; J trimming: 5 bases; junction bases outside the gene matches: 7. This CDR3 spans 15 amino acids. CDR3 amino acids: CASKGGTSGNNEQFF. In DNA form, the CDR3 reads TGTGCCAGCAAGGGGGGGACTAGCGGAAACAATGAGCAGTTCTTC.

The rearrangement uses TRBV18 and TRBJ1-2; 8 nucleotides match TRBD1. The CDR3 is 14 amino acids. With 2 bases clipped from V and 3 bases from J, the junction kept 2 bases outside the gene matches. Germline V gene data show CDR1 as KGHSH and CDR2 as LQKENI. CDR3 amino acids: CASSPTTGDYGYTF. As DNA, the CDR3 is TGTGCCAGCTCACCAACGACAGGGGACTATGGCTACACCTTC.

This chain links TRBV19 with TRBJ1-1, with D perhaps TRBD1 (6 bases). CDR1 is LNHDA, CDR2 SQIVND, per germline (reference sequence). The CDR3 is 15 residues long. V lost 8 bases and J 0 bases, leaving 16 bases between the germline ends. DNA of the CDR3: TGTGCCAGTGGGGCACAGGGCCTCATGAACACTGAAGCTTTCTTT. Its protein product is CASGAQGLMNTEAFF.

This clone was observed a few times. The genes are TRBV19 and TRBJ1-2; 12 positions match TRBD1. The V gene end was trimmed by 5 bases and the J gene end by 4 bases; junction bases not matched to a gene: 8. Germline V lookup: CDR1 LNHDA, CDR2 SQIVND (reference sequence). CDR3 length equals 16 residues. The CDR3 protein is CASSRDRGPGGYGYTF. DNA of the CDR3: TGTGCCAGTAGTCGGGACAGGGGGCCAGGGGGCTATGGCTACACCTTC.

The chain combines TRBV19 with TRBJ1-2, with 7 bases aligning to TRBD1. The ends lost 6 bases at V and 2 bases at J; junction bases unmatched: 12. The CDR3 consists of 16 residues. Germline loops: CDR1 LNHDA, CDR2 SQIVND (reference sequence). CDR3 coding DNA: TGTGCCAGTAGAACCGCCGGGACAGACGACAACTATGGCTACACCTTC. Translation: CASRTAGTDDNYGYTF.

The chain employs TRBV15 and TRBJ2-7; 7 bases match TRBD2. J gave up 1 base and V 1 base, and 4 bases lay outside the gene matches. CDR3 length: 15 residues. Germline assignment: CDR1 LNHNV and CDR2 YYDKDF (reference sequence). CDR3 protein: CATSRAPGGSYEQYV. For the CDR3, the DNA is TGTGCCACCAGCAGAGCCCCGGGAGGATCCTACGAGCAGTACGTC.

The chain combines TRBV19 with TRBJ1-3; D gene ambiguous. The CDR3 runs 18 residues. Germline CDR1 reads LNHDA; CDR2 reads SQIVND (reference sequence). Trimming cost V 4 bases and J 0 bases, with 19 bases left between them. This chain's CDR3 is CASSTQKQPYSSGNTIYF. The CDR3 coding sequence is TGTGCCAGTAGTACCCAAAAGCAGCCCTACAGCTCTGGAAACACCATATATTTT.

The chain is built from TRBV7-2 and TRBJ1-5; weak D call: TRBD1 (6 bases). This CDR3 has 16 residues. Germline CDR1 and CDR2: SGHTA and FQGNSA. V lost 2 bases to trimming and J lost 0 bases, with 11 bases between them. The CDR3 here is CASSLIGGYSNQPQHF. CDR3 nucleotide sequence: TGTGCCAGCAGCTTAATAGGGGGTTATAGCAATCAGCCCCAGCATTTT. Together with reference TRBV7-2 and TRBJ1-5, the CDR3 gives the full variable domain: GAGVSQSPSNKVTEKGKDVELRCDPISGHTALYWYRQSLGQGLEFLIYFQGNSAPDKSGLPSDRFSAERTGGSVSTLTIQRTQQEDSAVYLCASSLIGGYSNQPQHFGDGTRLSIL.

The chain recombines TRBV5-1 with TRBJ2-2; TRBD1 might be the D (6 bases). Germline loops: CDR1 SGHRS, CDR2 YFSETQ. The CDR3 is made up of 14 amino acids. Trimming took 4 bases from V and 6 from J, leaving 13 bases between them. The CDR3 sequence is CASSMPTGAGELFF. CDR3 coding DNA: TGCGCCAGCAGCATGCCGACAGGAGCCGGGGAGCTGTTTTTT.

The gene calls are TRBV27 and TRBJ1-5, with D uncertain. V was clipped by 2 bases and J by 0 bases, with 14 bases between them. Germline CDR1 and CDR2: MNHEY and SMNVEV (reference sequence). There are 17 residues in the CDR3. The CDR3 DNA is TGTGCCAGCAGTTTAAATCCTCCGGGTTATAGCAATCAGCCCCAGCATTTT. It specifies CASSLNPPGYSNQPQHF.

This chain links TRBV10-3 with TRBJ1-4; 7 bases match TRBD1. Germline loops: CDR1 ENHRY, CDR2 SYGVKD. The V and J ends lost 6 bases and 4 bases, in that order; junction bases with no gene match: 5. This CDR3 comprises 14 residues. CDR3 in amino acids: CAISSGTDNEKLFF. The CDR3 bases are TGTGCCATCAGCTCCGGGACAGATAATGAAAAACTGTTTTTT.

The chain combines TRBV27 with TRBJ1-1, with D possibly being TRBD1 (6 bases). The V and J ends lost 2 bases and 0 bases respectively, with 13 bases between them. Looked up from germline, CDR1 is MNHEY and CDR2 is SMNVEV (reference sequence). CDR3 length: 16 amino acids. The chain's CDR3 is CASSLEGRGMNTEAFF. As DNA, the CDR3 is TGTGCCAGCAGTTTAGAAGGCAGGGGCATGAACACTGAAGCTTTCTTT.

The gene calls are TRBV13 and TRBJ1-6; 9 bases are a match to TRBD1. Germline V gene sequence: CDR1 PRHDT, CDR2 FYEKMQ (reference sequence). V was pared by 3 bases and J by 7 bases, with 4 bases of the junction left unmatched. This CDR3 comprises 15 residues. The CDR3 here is CASSLGQGANSPLHF. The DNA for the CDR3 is TGTGCCAGCAGCTTGGGACAGGGAGCCAATTCACCCCTCCACTTT.

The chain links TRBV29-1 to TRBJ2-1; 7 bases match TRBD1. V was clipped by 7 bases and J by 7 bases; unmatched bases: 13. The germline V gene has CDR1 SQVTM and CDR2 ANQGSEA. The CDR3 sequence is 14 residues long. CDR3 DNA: TGCAGCGCCCGCGGACAGGACGGGACAAATGAGCAGTTCTTC. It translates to CSARGQDGTNEQFF.

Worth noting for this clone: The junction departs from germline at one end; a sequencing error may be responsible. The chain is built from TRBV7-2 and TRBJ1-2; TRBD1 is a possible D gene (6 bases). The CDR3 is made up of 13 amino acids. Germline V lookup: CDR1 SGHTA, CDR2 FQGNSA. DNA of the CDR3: TGTGCCAGCAGCTTAGACTCGATAGGGGGATGCAATTTC. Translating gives CASSLDSIGGCNF.